This T cell receptor beta chain was profiled in a study of cytomegalovirus exposure and HLA in healthy donors. Study conclusions and caveats: It was likely that a cluster of highly shared sequence variants was a sequencing artifact. In a later analysis, an Asian-associated ancestry cluster reportedly showed fewer N-insertions than the approximately 660-donor mean. Productive status was seen about 87% or about 30% of the time for most TCR beta V segments in an earlier analysis.

On this clone itself: The antigen is undetermined.

V was shortened by 0 bases and J by 2 bases, with 11 bases between the two germline ends. This CDR3 has 15 amino acids. CDR1 is SGHTS and CDR2 is YDEGEE in the germline V gene. 13 Jbeta primers and 60 Vbeta primers were used for the PCR. Assay used: immunoSEQ multiplex PCR; TCRdb lists only in-frame clones, some missing. The table lists 130,000 or so clones, around 77% of them singletons, with roughly 4.2% in the top ten. The chain couples TRBV5-8 to TRBJ1-1; D uncertain. This sequence was found in a male donor in good health and CMV-seropositive. The sequenced sample consisted of PBMCs. The CDR3 sequence is CASSLDDSGNTEAFF. The CDR3 region has the DNA TGTGCCAGCAGCTTGGACGATTCGGGTAACACTGAAGCTTTCTTT.